This T cell receptor (beta chain) was sequenced in a study of cytomegalovirus exposure and HLA in healthy donors. This clone was seen a single time. Its antigen is not known. Per the germline V gene, CDR1 is SGHAT and CDR2 is FQNNGV. This CDR3 has 15 amino acids. The ends lost 1 base at V and 3 bases at J; junction bases unmatched: 5. Study-wide results and caveats: Earlier findings revealed that most TCR beta V segments proved productive either about 87% or about 30% of the time.

The PCR used 60 Vbeta and 13 Jbeta primers. Assay used: immunoSEQ multiplex PCR; TCRdb lists only in-frame clones, some missing. This table has fewer than 300,000 clones, about 80% appearing once. The TCR was taken from a girl aged 2-10 years in good health and CMV-seronegative. Material: PBMCs. This chain uses TRBV11-2 with TRBJ2-7, with 8 bases lining up with TRBD1. The CDR3 spells CASSLGSGTGYEQYF. The CDR3 region has the DNA TGTGCCAGCAGCTTAGGGTCCGGGACAGGCTACGAGCAGTACTTC.